Presented here are 5 T cell receptor beta chains from one specimen sequenced in a study of T cell responses to AZD1222 COVID-19 vaccine. Using immunoSEQ multiplex PCR, the repertoire was profiled, and TCRdb retains in-frame clones only, with some absent. The data hold roughly 120,000 clones, with 75% to 95% observed a single time. The material was peripheral blood, obtained on day 0 of AZD1222 vaccination. The origin of the receptors is an adult in good health.

This clone is a singleton in its sample. The rearrangement joins TRBV9 to TRBJ2-5; tentative D call: TRBD1 (6 bases). This CDR3 spans 15 amino acids. Trimming stripped 0 bases from V and 4 bases from J, with 13 bases between. CDR1 is SGDLS and CDR2 is YYNGEE in the germline V gene. This chain's CDR3 is CASSVAWGPRETQYF. DNA for the CDR3: TGTGCCAGCAGCGTAGCTTGGGGGCCCAGAGAGACCCAGTACTTC. The full variable domain, its missing parts supplied by reference TRBV9 and TRBJ2-5, is DSGVTQTPKHLITATGQRVTLRCSPRSGDLSVYWYQQSLDQGLQFLIQYYNGEERAKGNILERFSAQQFPDLHSELNLSSLELGDSALYFCASSVAWGPRETQYFGPGTRLLVL.

The CDR3 coding sequence is TGTGCCAGCAGTTTACGGAGCTCCTACGAGCAGTACTTC. This codes for CASSLRSSYEQYF. The chain recombines TRBV12-3 or TRBV12-4 with TRBJ2-7, with D unresolved. The length of the CDR3 is 13 residues. The germline V and J ends were trimmed by 2 bases and 0 bases, with 5 bases remaining between them.

The gene calls are TRBV2 and TRBJ1-2; weak D call: TRBD1 (5 bases). This CDR3 is built from 12 residues. From germline, CDR1 is SNHLY and CDR2 FYNNEI. The germline V and J ends were trimmed by 9 bases and 4 bases, with 12 bases remaining between them. In DNA form, the CDR3 reads TGTGCCAGTCACGGACAAGTCTATGGCTACACCTTC. It is translated as CASHGQVYGYTF.

The rearrangement links TRBV6-5 to TRBJ1-6, with D possibly being TRBD1 (6 bases). Germline CDR1 is MNHEY and CDR2 is SVGAGI. The CDR3 totals 16 residues. The V and J ends lost 0 bases and 0 bases respectively, with 6 bases between them. CDR3 loop: CASSYSRGSYNSPLHF. The DNA of the CDR3 is TGTGCCAGCAGTTACTCCAGGGGCTCCTATAATTCACCCCTCCACTTT.

In its sample, this clone was seen a few times. The chain links TRBV27 to TRBJ1-1; a possible D gene is TRBD1 (6 bases). The V end was cut by 5 bases, the J end by 1 base, with 11 bases between. The CDR3 has 14 residues. Germline loops: CDR1 MNHEY, CDR2 SMNVEV (reference sequence). The CDR3 nucleotides read TGTGCCAGCAGTCCGACAGGCAAGAACACTGAAGCTTTCTTT. It translates to CASSPTGKNTEAFF.